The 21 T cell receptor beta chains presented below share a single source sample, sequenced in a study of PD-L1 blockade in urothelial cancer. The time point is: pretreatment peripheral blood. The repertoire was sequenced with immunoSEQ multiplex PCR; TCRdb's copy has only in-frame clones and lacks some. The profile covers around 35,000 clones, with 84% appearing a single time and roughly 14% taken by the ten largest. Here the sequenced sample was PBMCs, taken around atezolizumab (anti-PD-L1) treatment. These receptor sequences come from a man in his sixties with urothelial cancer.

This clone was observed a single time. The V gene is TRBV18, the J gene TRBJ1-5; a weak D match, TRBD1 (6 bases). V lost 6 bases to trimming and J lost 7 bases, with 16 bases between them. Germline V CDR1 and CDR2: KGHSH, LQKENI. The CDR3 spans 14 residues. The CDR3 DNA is TGTGCCAGCTCGCAGATACAGGGAAACCAGCCCCAGCATTTT. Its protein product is CASSQIQGNQPQHF.

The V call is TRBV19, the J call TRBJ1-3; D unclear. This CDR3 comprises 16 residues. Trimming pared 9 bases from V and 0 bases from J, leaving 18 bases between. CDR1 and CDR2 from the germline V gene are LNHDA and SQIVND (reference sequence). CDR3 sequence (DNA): TGTGCCAGCCTTAGCCTTGAGGGATTCTCTGGAAACACCATATATTTT. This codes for CASLSLEGFSGNTIYF.

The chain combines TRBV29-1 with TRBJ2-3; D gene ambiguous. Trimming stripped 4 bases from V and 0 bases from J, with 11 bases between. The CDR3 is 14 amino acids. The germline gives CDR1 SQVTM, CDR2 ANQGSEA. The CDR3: CSVVRVVSTDTQYF. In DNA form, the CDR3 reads TGCAGCGTTGTTCGGGTGGTTAGCACAGATACGCAGTATTTT.

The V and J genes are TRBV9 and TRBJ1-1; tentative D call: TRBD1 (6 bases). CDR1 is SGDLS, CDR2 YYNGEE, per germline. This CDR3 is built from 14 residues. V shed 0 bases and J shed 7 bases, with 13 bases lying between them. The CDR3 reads CASSVGGGGYEAFF. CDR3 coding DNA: TGTGCCAGCAGCGTAGGTGGGGGCGGGTATGAAGCTTTCTTT.

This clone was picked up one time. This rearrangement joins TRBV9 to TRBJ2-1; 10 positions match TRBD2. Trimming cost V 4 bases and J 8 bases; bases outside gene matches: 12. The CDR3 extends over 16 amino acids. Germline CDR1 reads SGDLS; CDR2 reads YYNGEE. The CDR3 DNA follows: TGTGCCAGCAGCATCCGAATGAGCGGGAGGGCCGATGAGCAGTTCTTC. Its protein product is CASSIRMSGRADEQFF.

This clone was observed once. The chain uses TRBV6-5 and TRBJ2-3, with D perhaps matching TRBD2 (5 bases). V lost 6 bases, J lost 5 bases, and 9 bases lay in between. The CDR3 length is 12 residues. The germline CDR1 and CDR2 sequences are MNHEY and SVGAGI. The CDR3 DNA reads TGTGCCAGCAGCGCCGGGATAGATACGCAGTATTTT. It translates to CASSAGIDTQYF.

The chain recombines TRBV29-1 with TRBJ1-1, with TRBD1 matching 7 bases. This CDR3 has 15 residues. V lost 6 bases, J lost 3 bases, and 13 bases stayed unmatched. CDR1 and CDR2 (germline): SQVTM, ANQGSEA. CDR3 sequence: CSVNTGVRGYTEAFF. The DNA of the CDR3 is TGCAGCGTAAACACAGGGGTTAGAGGGTACACTGAAGCTTTCTTT.

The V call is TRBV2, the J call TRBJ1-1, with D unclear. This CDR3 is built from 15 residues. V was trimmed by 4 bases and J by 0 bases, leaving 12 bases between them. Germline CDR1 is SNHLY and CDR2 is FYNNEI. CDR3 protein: CASSARAGLNTEAFF. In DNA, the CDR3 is TGTGCCAGCAGTGCCCGAGCAGGTCTGAACACTGAAGCTTTCTTT.

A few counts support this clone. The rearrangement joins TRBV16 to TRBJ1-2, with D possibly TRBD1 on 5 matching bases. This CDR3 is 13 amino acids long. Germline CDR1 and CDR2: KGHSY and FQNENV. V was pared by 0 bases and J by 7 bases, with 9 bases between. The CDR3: CASSQSQGGGYTF. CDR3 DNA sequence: TGTGCCAGCAGCCAATCTCAGGGAGGTGGCTACACCTTC.

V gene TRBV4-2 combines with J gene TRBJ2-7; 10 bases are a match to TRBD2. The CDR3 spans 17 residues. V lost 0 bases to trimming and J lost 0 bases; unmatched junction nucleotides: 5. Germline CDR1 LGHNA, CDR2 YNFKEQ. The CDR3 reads CASSQDRLAGPSYEQYF. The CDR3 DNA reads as TGTGCCAGCAGCCAAGATAGACTAGCGGGTCCCTCCTACGAGCAGTACTTC.

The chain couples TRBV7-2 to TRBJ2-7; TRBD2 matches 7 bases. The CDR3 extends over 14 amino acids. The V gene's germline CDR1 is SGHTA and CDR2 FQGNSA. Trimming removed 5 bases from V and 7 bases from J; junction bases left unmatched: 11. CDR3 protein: CASSPPGREQEQYF. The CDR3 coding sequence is TGTGCCAGCAGCCCTCCCGGGCGGGAGCAAGAGCAGTACTTC.

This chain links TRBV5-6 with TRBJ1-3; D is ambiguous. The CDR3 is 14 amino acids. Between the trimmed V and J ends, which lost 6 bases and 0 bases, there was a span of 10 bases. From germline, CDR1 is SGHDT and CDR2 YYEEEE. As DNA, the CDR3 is TGTGCCAGCAACCGAGTCGACTCTGGAAACACCATATATTTT. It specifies CASNRVDSGNTIYF.

CDR3 DNA sequence: TGTGCCAGCAGCTTATACCGGGGGGATTCACCCCTCCACTTT. This sequence encodes CASSLYRGDSPLHF. This rearrangement joins TRBV7-9 to TRBJ1-6; perhaps TRBD1 as D (5 bases). CDR3 size: 14 residues. V was trimmed by 2 bases and J by 8 bases, leaving 10 bases between them. Germline V gene sequence: CDR1 SEHNR, CDR2 FQNEAQ (reference sequence).

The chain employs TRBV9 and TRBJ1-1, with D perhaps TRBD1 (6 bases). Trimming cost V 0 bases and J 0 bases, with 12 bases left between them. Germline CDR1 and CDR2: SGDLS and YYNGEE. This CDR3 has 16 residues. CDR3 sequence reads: CASSVDSGQMNTEAFF. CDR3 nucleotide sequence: TGTGCCAGCAGCGTAGATTCAGGACAGATGAACACTGAAGCTTTCTTT. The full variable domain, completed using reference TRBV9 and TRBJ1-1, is DSGVTQTPKHLITATGQRVTLRCSPRSGDLSVYWYQQSLDQGLQFLIQYYNGEERAKGNILERFSAQQFPDLHSELNLSSLELGDSALYFCASSVDSGQMNTEAFFGQGTRLTVV.

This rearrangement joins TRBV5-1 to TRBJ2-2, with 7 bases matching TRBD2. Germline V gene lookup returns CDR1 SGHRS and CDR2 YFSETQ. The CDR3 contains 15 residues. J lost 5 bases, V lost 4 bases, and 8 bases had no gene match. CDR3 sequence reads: CASSPGRGETGELFF. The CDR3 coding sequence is TGCGCCAGCAGCCCGGGGAGGGGTGAAACCGGGGAGCTGTTTTTT.

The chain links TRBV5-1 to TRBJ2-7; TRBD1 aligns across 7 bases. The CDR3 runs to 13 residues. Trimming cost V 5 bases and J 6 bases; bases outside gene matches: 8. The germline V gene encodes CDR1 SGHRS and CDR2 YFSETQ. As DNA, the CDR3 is TGCGCCAGCAGGTCGACAGGGTCAGGCGAGCAGTACTTC. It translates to CASRSTGSGEQYF.

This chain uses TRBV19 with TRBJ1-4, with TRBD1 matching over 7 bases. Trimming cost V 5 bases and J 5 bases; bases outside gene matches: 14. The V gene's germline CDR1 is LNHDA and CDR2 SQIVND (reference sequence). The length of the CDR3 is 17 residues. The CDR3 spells CASSPDRTGLFNEKLFF. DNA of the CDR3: TGTGCCAGTAGTCCTGATCGGACAGGACTATTCAATGAAAAACTGTTTTTT.

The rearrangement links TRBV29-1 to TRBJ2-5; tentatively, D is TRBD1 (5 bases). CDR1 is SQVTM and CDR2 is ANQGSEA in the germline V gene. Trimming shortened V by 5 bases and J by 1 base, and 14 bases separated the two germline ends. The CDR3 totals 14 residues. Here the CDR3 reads CSVLRLDTQETQYF. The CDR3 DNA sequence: TGCAGCGTTCTTAGACTGGACACCCAAGAGACCCAGTACTTC.

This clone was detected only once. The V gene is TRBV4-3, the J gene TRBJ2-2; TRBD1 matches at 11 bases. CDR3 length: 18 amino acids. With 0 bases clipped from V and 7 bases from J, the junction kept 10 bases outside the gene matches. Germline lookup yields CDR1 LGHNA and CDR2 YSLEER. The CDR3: CASSQESVWTGGIGELFF. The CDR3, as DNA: TGCGCCAGCAGCCAAGAATCGGTTTGGACAGGGGGCATCGGGGAGCTGTTTTTT.

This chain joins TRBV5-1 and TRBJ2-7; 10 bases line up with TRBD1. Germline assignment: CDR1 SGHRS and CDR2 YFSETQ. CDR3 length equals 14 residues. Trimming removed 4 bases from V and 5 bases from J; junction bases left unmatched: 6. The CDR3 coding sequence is TGCGCCAGCAGCACGGGGGGACAGGGGCACGAGCAGTACTTC. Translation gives CASSTGGQGHEQYF.

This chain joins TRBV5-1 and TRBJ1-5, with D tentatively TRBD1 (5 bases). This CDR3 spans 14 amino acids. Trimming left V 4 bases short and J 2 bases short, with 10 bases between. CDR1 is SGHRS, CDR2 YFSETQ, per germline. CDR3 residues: CASSPGGGNQPQHF. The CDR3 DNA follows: TGCGCCAGCAGCCCGGGGGGGGGCAATCAGCCCCAGCATTTT.